These T cell receptor beta chains were read from a single sample in a study of blood T cell repertoires in COVID-19. Profiled with immunoSEQ multiplex PCR; TCRdb holds only in-frame clones, not every one. The sample includes over 70,000 clones, approximately 81% of them seen just once. The sample consisted of peripheral blood. The receptors were gathered from a man aged 55 to 70 with COVID-19, enrolled during active disease. The CDR3 runs from the conserved cysteine through the conserved F or W. D genes are given only for firm matches. Clone sizes are given selectively: once, few, many, or a class where the clone is expanded.

>once|NA|TRBJ2-1|13|TRBV18
TGTGCCAGCTCACCGATAACATACAATGAGCAGTTCTTC
CASSPITYNEQFF
>NA|NA|TRBJ1-5|16|TRBV5-1
TGCGCCAGCAGCGAGGGCAGTTTTCATAGCAATCAGCCCCAGCATTTT
CASSEGSFHSNQPQHF
>NA|TRBD2|TRBJ2-5|16|TRBV11-2
TGTGCCAGCAGCTTAGGACTAGCGGGGTTTTGGGAGACCCAGTACTTC
CASSLGLAGFWETQYF
>NA|TRBD1|TRBJ2-7|15|TRBV2
TGTGCCAGCAGTGCACCGGGACAGGTGACCTACGAGCAGTACTTC
CASSAPGQVTYEQYF
>NA|NA|TRBJ2-2|16|TRBV3-1/TRBV3-2
TGTGCCAGCAGCCAAGTTCGGGGGGCGGGCACCGGGGAGCTGTTTTTT
CASSQVRGAGTGELFF
>NA|TRBD1|TRBJ2-7|14|TRBV18
TGTGCCAGCTCATACCGGGACAGGGACTACGAGCAGTACTTC
CASSYRDRDYEQYF
>NA|NA|TRBJ1-6|14|TRBV6-4
TGTGCCAGCAGAGACAGCGACTATAATTCACCCCTCCACTTT
CASRDSDYNSPLHF
>NA|NA|TRBJ2-5|11|TRBV20-1
TGCAGTGCTAGCTTGCAAGAGACCCAGTACTTC
CSASLQETQYF
>NA|NA|TRBJ1-2|14|TRBV5-5
TGTGCCAGCAGCTTGGGAGGGACTACGCGCGGCTACACCTTC
CASSLGGTTRGYTF
>once|TRBD1|TRBJ1-1|15|TRBV5-5
TGTGCCAGCAGCTGGGGCAGGGGGCGCTCTACTGAAGCTTTCTTT
CASSWGRGRSTEAFF
>NA|NA|TRBJ1-4|15|TRBV19
TGTGCCAGTAGTATAGGCGGATATCGAAATGAAAAACTGTTTTTT
CASSIGGYRNEKLFF
>NA|TRBD1|TRBJ1-3|13|TRBV11-1
TGTGCCAGCGAGACAGGGGAGTCGAACACCATATATTTT
CASETGESNTIYF
>NA|NA|TRBJ1-5|14|TRBV30
TGTGCCTGGAGTGTTCCCGCGCACAATCAGCCCCAGCATTTT
CAWSVPAHNQPQHF
>NA|TRBD1|TRBJ1-6|14|TRBV7-9
TGTGCCAGCAGCACAACAGGGGCCCGTTCACCCCTCCACTTT
CASSTTGARSPLHF
>NA|NA|TRBJ2-2|14|TRBV6-5
TGTGCCAGCAGTTACCAGCACAGCTCCGGGGAGCTGTTTTTT
CASSYQHSSGELFF
>NA|TRBD1|TRBJ1-4|16|TRBV7-9
TGTGCCAGCAGCCCGGGACAGGGTTGGTCTAATGAAAAACTGTTTTTT
CASSPGQGWSNEKLFF
>NA|TRBD1|TRBJ1-3|15|TRBV6-1
TGTGCCAGCAGTGAAGCCGGACAGGGTGGAAACACCATATATTTT
CASSEAGQGGNTIYF
>once|TRBD2|TRBJ2-1|15|TRBV4-1
TGCGCCAGCAGCCTCGAGCGGGGGGGCCTCAATGAGCAGTTCTTC
CASSLERGGLNEQFF
>NA|TRBD1|TRBJ2-7|15|TRBV9
TGTGCCAGCAGCGTAGCAGGACAGGGTATTTACGAGCAGTACTTC
CASSVAGQGIYEQYF
>NA|TRBD1|TRBJ1-5|17|TRBV12-5
TGTGCTAGTGGTTCAGTTCTCCCAGGGGGCCTGGGGGGACCCCAGCATTTT
CASGSVLPGGLGGPQHF
>NA|TRBD1|TRBJ1-5|16|TRBV5-1
TGCGCCAGCAGCTGGGGGACAGGGGATAACAATCAGCCCCAGCATTTT
CASSWGTGDNNQPQHF
>NA|NA|TRBJ2-5|13|TRBV5-4
TGTGCCAGCAGCTTGGTACCAGAAGAGACCCAGTACTTC
CASSLVPEETQYF